The 29 T cell receptor beta chains reported below all come from one sample, sequenced in a study of T cell changes during pregnancy in multiple sclerosis. TCRdb's copy holds only in-frame clones and misses some; the assay was immunoSEQ multiplex PCR. In the table there are about 22,000 clones, just over 90% of which are singletons. The source was CD4+ T cells from peripheral blood mononuclear cells, collected after pregnancy. These receptors came from a female donor in good health, enrolled as a control in a pregnancy study.

The genes are TRBV11-2 and TRBJ2-1; 8 bases line up with TRBD1. The trim removed 1 base at V and 4 bases at J, leaving 3 bases unmatched. Per germline, CDR1 SGHAT and CDR2 FQNNGV. The CDR3 is 15 amino acids. CDR3 in DNA: TGTGCCAGCAGCTTAGTGGGACAGGTATACAATGAGCAGTTCTTC. Amino acids: CASSLVGQVYNEQFF.

The chain employs TRBV11-3 and TRBJ1-3; D gene unclear. This CDR3 contains 13 residues. Trimming took 3 bases from V and 4 from J, leaving 7 bases between them. CDR1 is SGHNT and CDR2 is YENEEA in the germline V gene. The CDR3 loop is CASSFNEGNTIYF. The DNA of the CDR3 is TGTGCCAGCAGCTTTAATGAGGGAAACACCATATATTTT.

V is TRBV28 and J is TRBJ1-1, with D possibly TRBD1 on 6 matching bases. This CDR3 is built from 15 residues. V lost 7 bases to trimming and J lost 5 bases, with 20 bases between them. Germline values: CDR1 MDHEN, CDR2 SYDVKM. The chain's CDR3 is CASNRAGQGKTEAFF. CDR3 nucleotides: TGTGCCAGCAACCGGGCTGGGCAGGGGAAAACTGAAGCTTTCTTT.

The chain combines TRBV5-1 with TRBJ2-5, with 8 bases aligning to TRBD2. Per the germline V gene, CDR1 is SGHRS and CDR2 is YFSETQ. The CDR3 covers 16 residues. Losses at the gene ends were 6 bases for V and 5 bases for J; bases not matched to a gene: 15. The CDR3 loop is CASTPATGGPIETQYF. The DNA of the CDR3 is TGCGCCAGCACCCCCGCGACGGGAGGGCCAATCGAGACCCAGTACTTC.

The V call is TRBV28, the J call TRBJ1-3, with D possibly TRBD1 on 6 matching bases. This CDR3 is 14 amino acids long. Germline assignment: CDR1 MDHEN and CDR2 SYDVKM. Trimming shortened V by 5 bases and J by 1 base, and 9 bases separated the two germline ends. The CDR3 DNA reads TGTGCCAGCAGTACAGGGTTTTCTGGAAACACCATATATTTT. Translating gives CASSTGFSGNTIYF.

The V gene is TRBV4-1, the J gene TRBJ1-2, with D hard to call. This CDR3 is 13 amino acids long. The V and J ends lost 1 base and 7 bases respectively, with 10 bases between them. In germline, CDR1 is MGHRA, CDR2 YSYEKL. The DNA of the CDR3 is TGCGCCAGCAGCCAAGGGGCAGGAGGTGGCTACACCTTC. Translation: CASSQGAGGGYTF.

J is TRBJ2-2 and V is TRBV28; TRBD1 aligns across 9 bases. The CDR3 extends over 14 amino acids. With 4 bases clipped from V and 5 bases from J, the junction kept 2 bases outside the gene matches. Germline V gives CDR1 MDHEN, CDR2 SYDVKM. CDR3 sequence reads: CASSWTGETGELFF. DNA of the CDR3: TGTGCCAGCAGTTGGACAGGGGAAACCGGGGAGCTGTTTTTT.

The CDR3 bases are TGTGCCATCAGTGTCGCGGGAGAAGGGTACGAGCAGTACTTC. Protein: CAISVAGEGYEQYF. The chain recombines TRBV10-3 with TRBJ2-7; 7 nucleotides line up with TRBD2. Germline lookup yields CDR1 ENHRY and CDR2 SYGVKD. This CDR3 is built from 14 residues. Trimming cost V 4 bases and J 4 bases; bases outside gene matches: 7.

The genes are TRBV5-6 and TRBJ2-2; maybe TRBD2 (6 bases). Germline V CDR1 and CDR2: SGHDT, YYEEEE. Trimming shortened V by 0 bases and J by 0 bases, and 9 bases separated the two germline ends. The CDR3 covers 16 residues. Here the CDR3 DNA reads TGTGCCAGCAGCTTGGGGAGGGAGGCGAACACCGGGGAGCTGTTTTTT. Its protein is CASSLGREANTGELFF.

The chain carries TRBV27 and TRBJ2-5; 8 nucleotides agree with TRBD1. Germline lookup yields CDR1 MNHEY and CDR2 SMNVEV (reference sequence). The CDR3 contains 13 residues. J was trimmed by 5 bases and V by 5 bases; bases with no gene match: 4. The CDR3 is CASSRQGMETQYF. The CDR3 DNA sequence: TGTGCCAGCAGTCGACAGGGGATGGAGACCCAGTACTTC.

The chain uses TRBV6-1 and TRBJ2-1; a weak D match, TRBD1 (5 bases). With 3 bases removed from V and 10 bases from J, the gap between germline ends came to 13 bases. Germline V gene sequence: CDR1 MNHNS, CDR2 SASEGT. CDR3 size: 13 residues. The CDR3 coding sequence is TGTGCCAGCAGTGAGGACCAGGGTTGGGAGCAGTTCTTC. Residues: CASSEDQGWEQFF.

The chain uses TRBV4-2 and TRBJ2-6; D possibly corresponds to TRBD1 (7 bases). The V gene lost 0 bases and the J gene lost 2 bases, with 23 bases spanning the gap. The CDR3 covers 21 residues. Germline V gene sequence: CDR1 LGHNA, CDR2 YNFKEQ. For the CDR3, the DNA is TGTGCCAGCAGCCAAGAGGGAGGATCCGGGACAGCCCGAACTGGGGCCAACGTCCTGACTTTC. Its protein is CASSQEGGSGTARTGANVLTF.

CDR3 sequence: CASSPAGQPQHF. CDR3 bases: TGCGCCAGCAGCCCGGCAGGACAGCCCCAGCATTTT. This chain links TRBV5-1 with TRBJ1-5, with D hard to call. The CDR3 has 12 amino acids. V lost 4 bases and J lost 7, with 9 bases in between. Germline V CDR1 and CDR2: SGHRS, YFSETQ.

J is TRBJ2-1 and V is TRBV5-4, with D hard to call. Germline V gene data show CDR1 as SGHNT and CDR2 as YYREEE (reference sequence). V lost 0 bases and J lost 4, with 8 bases in between. The CDR3 loop spans 14 amino acids. The CDR3 nucleotides are TGTGCCAGCAGCTTGGTGTCGGGTTACAATGAGCAGTTCTTC. Its translation is CASSLVSGYNEQFF.

V is TRBV18 and J is TRBJ2-7; weak D call: TRBD2 (7 bases). Germline-derived CDR1 and CDR2 are KGHSH and LQKENI. This CDR3 comprises 16 residues. V was shortened by 5 bases and J by 0 bases, with 17 bases between the two germline ends. The CDR3 region is CASSGSGGQGSYEQYF. The CDR3, as DNA: TGTGCCAGCTCAGGCTCGGGGGGCCAGGGCTCCTACGAGCAGTACTTC.

The rearrangement uses TRBV7-3 and TRBJ2-2, with a weak D call TRBD1 (6 bases). V was shortened by 4 bases and J by 5 bases, with 11 bases between the two germline ends. The V gene's germline CDR1 is SGHTA and CDR2 FQGTGA. This CDR3 has 14 residues. The CDR3 bases are TGTGCCAGCAGCTACCAAGGGGGAACCGGGGAGCTGTTTTTT. Protein sequence: CASSYQGGTGELFF.

This clone has just one count. The chain uses TRBV9 and TRBJ1-2; 10 nucleotides match TRBD1. Germline trimming cut 0 bases from V and 5 bases from J; bases unmatched to any gene: 1. The CDR3 loop spans 14 amino acids. Germline V CDR1 and CDR2: SGDLS, YYNGEE. The CDR3 bases are TGTGCCAGCAGCGTAGGACAGGGGGCGTATGGCTACACCTTC. Encoded protein: CASSVGQGAYGYTF.

The rearrangement joins TRBV5-5 to TRBJ1-2; 11 positions agree with TRBD1. V dropped 4 bases and J dropped 5; count of bases not matched to a gene: 4. The CDR3 is made up of 14 amino acids. Germline V gene data show CDR1 as SGHKS and CDR2 as YYEKEE (reference sequence). The CDR3 here is CASSTGQGVYGYTF. The CDR3 nucleotides read TGTGCCAGCAGCACGGGACAGGGGGTTTATGGCTACACCTTC.

V gene TRBV9 combines with J gene TRBJ2-7; D call uncertain. CDR3 length equals 14 residues. Germline V gives CDR1 SGDLS, CDR2 YYNGEE. V shed 0 bases and J shed 11 bases, with 18 bases lying between them. The DNA for the CDR3 is TGTGCCAGCAGCGTAGAAGCAGCCCCGGGTCCAAAGTACTTC. It specifies CASSVEAAPGPKYF. The full variable domain, completed using reference TRBV9 and TRBJ2-7, is DSGVTQTPKHLITATGQRVTLRCSPRSGDLSVYWYQQSLDQGLQFLIQYYNGEERAKGNILERFSAQQFPDLHSELNLSSLELGDSALYFCASSVEAAPGPKYFGPGTRLTVT.

The chain couples TRBV18 to TRBJ2-3, with 12 bases aligning to TRBD2. Looked up from germline, CDR1 is KGHSH and CDR2 is LQKENI. The CDR3 sequence is 18 residues long. V trimming: 6 bases; J trimming: 3 bases; junction bases outside the gene matches: 13. The CDR3 sequence is CASSPGLAGLPSTDTQYF. DNA of the CDR3: TGTGCCAGCTCCCCGGGACTAGCGGGTCTACCAAGTACAGATACGCAGTATTTT.

The genes are TRBV5-4 and TRBJ2-7; D is perhaps TRBD2 (7 bases). In germline, CDR1 is SGHNT, CDR2 YYREEE (reference sequence). The V and J ends lost 4 bases and 2 bases respectively, with 19 bases between them. The CDR3 runs to 16 residues. The CDR3 loop is CASSVGGPSAPYEQYF. The CDR3, as DNA: TGTGCCAGCAGCGTCGGGGGGCCATCGGCCCCCTACGAGCAGTACTTC.

The rearrangement joins TRBV30 to TRBJ1-4, with a possible D match to TRBD1 (5 bases). CDR1 and CDR2 from the germline V gene are GTSNPN and SVGIG (reference sequence). This CDR3 region has 11 residues. Trimming pared 1 base from V and 8 bases from J, leaving 5 bases between. As DNA, the CDR3 is TGTGCCTGGAGTGACAGGGAAAAACTGTTTTTT. Protein sequence: CAWSDREKLFF.

Note on this clone: Compared with germline, one end of the junction differs, possibly owing to a read error. CDR3 DNA: TGTACCAGCAGTCCCACAGGGAGCCCTGGAAACACCATATATTTT. It is translated as CTSSPTGSPGNTIYF. The rearrangement joins TRBV27 to TRBJ1-3; tentative D call: TRBD1 (6 bases). This CDR3 region has 15 residues. Germline loops: CDR1 MNHEY, CDR2 SMNVEV (reference sequence).

The chain employs TRBV10-3 and TRBJ1-1; tentative D call: TRBD1 (6 bases). This CDR3 has 14 amino acids. The germline CDR1 and CDR2 sequences are ENHRY and SYGVKD. The V end lost 5 bases, the J end lost 8 bases, and 18 bases lay between the germline ends. Here the CDR3 DNA reads TGTGCCATCAGTTCCGGGACACAGGTTTCGGAAGCTTTCTTT. Its protein product is CAISSGTQVSEAFF.

The chain uses TRBV5-6 and TRBJ2-7; 7 nucleotides line up with TRBD2. V was clipped by 3 bases and J by 4 bases; unmatched bases: 22. Germline loops: CDR1 SGHDT, CDR2 YYEEEE. This CDR3 region has 19 residues. The CDR3 DNA reads as TGTGCCAGCAGCTCCTACCCCCGAGGCGTGGGAGGGCCGGTATACGAGCAGTACTTC. Protein sequence: CASSSYPRGVGGPVYEQYF.

The chain recombines TRBV7-3 with TRBJ2-3, with unresolved D. CDR3 length: 14 residues. Germline assignment: CDR1 SGHTA and CDR2 FQGTGA. The germline V and J ends were trimmed by 4 bases and 2 bases, with 10 bases remaining between them. For the CDR3, the DNA is TGTGCCAGCAGCTCCACCGGGTCCACAGATACGCAGTATTTT. The encoded protein is CASSSTGSTDTQYF.

This chain links TRBV18 with TRBJ1-2; the match to TRBD1 covers 9 bases. Trimming cost V 3 bases and J 2 bases; bases outside gene matches: 16. Per germline, CDR1 KGHSH and CDR2 LQKENI. The CDR3 runs to 19 residues. CDR3 region: CASSPTQVKTGTGNYGYTF. In nucleotides, the CDR3 is TGTGCCAGCTCACCCACCCAAGTTAAAACCGGGACAGGGAACTATGGCTACACCTTC.

The chain uses TRBV5-1 and TRBJ2-7; D is possibly TRBD2 (5 bases). This CDR3 has 15 residues. CDR1 SGHRS and CDR2 YFSETQ come from the germline V gene. Trimming took off 3 bases at V and 1 base at J, with 14 bases between the two ends. The CDR3 is CASSSTFRGSYEQYF. For the CDR3, the DNA is TGCGCCAGCAGCTCGACATTTCGGGGTTCCTACGAGCAGTACTTC.

This clone was observed a single time. The chain is built from TRBV7-2 and TRBJ2-1; D perhaps matches TRBD2 (5 bases). The V and J ends lost 8 bases and 7 bases respectively, with 15 bases between them. The CDR3 consists of 13 residues. Germline-derived CDR1 and CDR2 are SGHTA and FQGNSA. This CDR3 reads CASAGQTGNEQFF. The DNA of the CDR3 is TGTGCCAGCGCGGGCCAGACGGGGAATGAGCAGTTCTTC.